The 31 T cell receptor beta chains listed next were all sequenced from one sample in a study of T cell responses to AZD1222 COVID-19 vaccine. Sequenced by immunoSEQ multiplex PCR; TCRdb stores in-frame clones only, minus some. The profile shows around 140,000 clones, roughly 90% of them singletons. Sequenced here: peripheral blood, sampled on day 0 of AZD1222 vaccination. All receptors come from an adult in good health.

V and J are TRBV14 and TRBJ2-3; TRBD2 matches 7 bases. The CDR3 spans 18 residues. Looked up from germline, CDR1 is SGHDN and CDR2 is FVKESK. Germline trimming cut 1 base from V and 2 bases from J; bases unmatched to any gene: 12. CDR3 sequence: CASSQAVRGVRSTDTQYF. CDR3 in DNA: TGTGCCAGCAGCCAAGCGGTCCGGGGGGTCCGTTCCACAGATACGCAGTATTTT. The complete variable domain, with remaining parts taken from reference TRBV14 and TRBJ2-3, reads EAGVTQFPSHSVIEKGQTVTLRCDPISGHDNLYWYRRVMGKEIKFLLHFVKESKQDESGMPNNRFLAERTGGTYSTLKVQPAELEDSGVYFCASSQAVRGVRSTDTQYFGPGTRLTVL.

The rearrangement joins TRBV30 to TRBJ1-2; 9 bases fit TRBD1. CDR3 length: 14 residues. CDR1 and CDR2 from the germline V gene are GTSNPN and SVGIG (reference sequence). Trimming removed 0 bases from V and 8 bases from J; junction bases left unmatched: 7. In DNA form, the CDR3 reads TGTGCCTGGAGTGTACTGGGACAGGGCTTCGGCTACACCTTC. This encodes CAWSVLGQGFGYTF.

The chain has TRBV3-1 (or the pseudogene TRBV3-2) and TRBJ2-3; D remains ambiguous. Germline CDR1 reads LGHDT; CDR2 reads YNNKEL (reference sequence). V was clipped by 3 bases and J by 2 bases, with 6 bases between them. This CDR3 has 13 amino acids. The CDR3 nucleotides are TGTGCCAGCAGCCAGAAGTTCACAGATACGCAGTATTTT. Translated: CASSQKFTDTQYF.

The chain employs TRBV27 and TRBJ1-1; 8 bases agree with TRBD1. The CDR3 is 16 amino acids. Germline assignment: CDR1 MNHEY and CDR2 SMNVEV (reference sequence). V was clipped by 6 bases and J by 1 base; unmatched bases: 10. The CDR3 protein is CASSYQAGTGNTEAFF. The CDR3 region has the DNA TGTGCCAGCAGCTACCAAGCCGGGACAGGGAACACTGAAGCTTTCTTT.

The chain employs TRBV24-1 and TRBJ2-5; 10 bases are shared with TRBD1. After removal of 7 bases from V and 3 bases from J, the junction contained 1 base not matched to a gene. The V gene's germline CDR1 is KGHDR and CDR2 SFDVKD. This CDR3 region has 13 residues. In nucleotides, the CDR3 is TGTGCCACCAGGGGGACAGGGGAAGAGACCCAGTACTTC. This sequence encodes CATRGTGEETQYF.

This sequence joins TRBV6-9 and TRBJ1-5, with D possibly matching TRBD1 (5 bases). The CDR3 is 15 residues long. The V gene lost 7 bases and the J gene lost 1 base, with 14 bases spanning the gap. Germline V gene sequence: CDR1 MNHGY, CDR2 SVAAGI. CDR3 sequence reads: CASTHPGGSNQPQHF. CDR3 sequence (DNA): TGTGCCAGCACCCACCCTGGGGGGAGCAATCAGCCCCAGCATTTT.

The chain uses TRBV3-1 (or the pseudogene TRBV3-2) and TRBJ1-6; 9 positions match TRBD1. The length of the CDR3 is 15 residues. With V trimmed by 4 bases and J by 9 bases, 7 bases remained unmatched. Germline V gives CDR1 LGHDT, CDR2 YNNKEL (reference sequence). The CDR3 DNA follows: TGTGCCAGCAGCCGCGGGACAGGGCAAGGTTCACCCCTCCACTTT. Its translation is CASSRGTGQGSPLHF.

CDR3 in amino acids: CAWSGNRDSGNTIYF. CDR3 DNA sequence: TGTGCCTGGAGTGGAAACAGGGACTCTGGAAACACCATATATTTT. The chain is built from TRBV30 and TRBJ1-3, with D possibly TRBD1 on 6 matching bases. V was pared by 1 base and J by 0 bases, with 10 bases between. The germline V gene has CDR1 GTSNPN and CDR2 SVGIG (reference sequence). CDR3 length: 15 amino acids.

The V and J genes are TRBV6-5 and TRBJ2-5, with 8 bases aligning to TRBD2. The germline gives CDR1 MNHEY, CDR2 SVGAGI. J gave up 5 bases and V 7 bases, and 9 bases lay outside the gene matches. There are 14 residues in the CDR3. The CDR3 DNA is TGTGCCAGCACCCGCGGGGGGCTGGAGGAGACCCAGTACTTC. Translation gives CASTRGGLEETQYF.

The chain joins TRBV9 to TRBJ1-3; the D gene is possibly TRBD1 (5 bases). The CDR3 contains 16 residues. In germline, CDR1 is SGDLS, CDR2 YYNGEE. The V end lost 3 bases, the J end lost 0 bases, and 13 bases lay between the germline ends. CDR3 sequence: CASSALVGRSGNTIYF. The CDR3 DNA sequence: TGTGCCAGCAGCGCCCTGGTGGGGCGCTCTGGAAACACCATATATTTT.

This clone has just one count. This rearrangement joins TRBV18 to TRBJ1-2; possibly TRBD1 for D (6 bases). The CDR3 has 13 amino acids. V lost 3 bases and J 7 bases, leaving 12 bases between the germline ends. Germline loops: CDR1 KGHSH, CDR2 LQKENI. The CDR3 protein is CASSPRRGGGYTF. The CDR3 bases are TGTGCCAGCTCACCCCGAAGAGGGGGTGGCTACACCTTC. The variable domain in full, with the rest retrieved from reference TRBV18 and TRBJ1-2, is NAGVMQNPRHLVRRRGQEARLRCSPMKGHSHVYWYRQLPEEGLKFMVYLQKENIIDESGMPKERFSAEFPKEGPSILRIQQVVRGDSAAYFCASSPRRGGGYTFGSGTRLTVV.

The chain recombines TRBV2 with TRBJ1-5; no definite D call. Trimming shortened V by 5 bases and J by 4 bases, and 12 bases separated the two germline ends. Germline-derived CDR1 and CDR2 are SNHLY and FYNNEI. This CDR3 region has 14 residues. CDR3 DNA: TGTGCCAGCAGTCACCGGGAGAATAATCAGCCCCAGCATTTT. Its translation is CASSHRENNQPQHF.

V gene TRBV30 combines with J gene TRBJ1-1; no clear D. CDR3 length: 14 residues. V gave up 0 bases and J gave up 1 base, with 9 bases separating them. The germline CDR1 and CDR2 sequences are GTSNPN and SVGIG (reference sequence). The CDR3 protein is CAWSVRRRNTEAFF. The CDR3 coding sequence is TGTGCCTGGAGTGTTCGACGGAGGAACACTGAAGCTTTCTTT. Together with reference TRBV30 and TRBJ1-1, the CDR3 gives the full variable domain: SQTIHQWPATLVQPVGSPLSLECTVEGTSNPNLYWYRQAAGRGLQLLFYSVGIGQISSEVPQNLSASRPQDRQFILSSKKLLLSDSGFYLCAWSVRRRNTEAFFGQGTRLTVV.

The V call is TRBV10-3, the J call TRBJ2-1; D is perhaps TRBD1 or TRBD2 (6 bases each). This CDR3 has 13 amino acids. V was pared by 7 bases and J by 0 bases, with 7 bases between. Germline assignment: CDR1 ENHRY and CDR2 SYGVKD. The CDR3 loop is CAIKGGSYNEQFF. The CDR3, as DNA: TGTGCCATCAAGGGGGGCTCCTACAATGAGCAGTTCTTC.

This clone was counted a single time. V usage is TRBV5-6 and J usage is TRBJ2-1; D is uncertain. Germline CDR1 reads SGHDT; CDR2 reads YYEEEE. Between the trimmed V and J ends, which lost 5 bases and 7 bases, there was a span of 7 bases. The CDR3 sequence is 11 residues long. CDR3 DNA: TGTGCCAGCAGATTAGGGAATGAGCAGTTCTTC. Translated: CASRLGNEQFF.

The gene calls are TRBV9 and TRBJ2-2; D is ambiguous. This CDR3 contains 12 residues. The germline gives CDR1 SGDLS, CDR2 YYNGEE. Trimming removed 0 bases from V and 7 bases from J, with 4 bases in between. This chain's CDR3 is CASSVANGELFF. The CDR3 region has the DNA TGTGCCAGCAGCGTAGCTAACGGGGAGCTGTTTTTT.

This clone was observed once. J is TRBJ1-5 and V is TRBV3-1 (or the pseudogene TRBV3-2); the match to TRBD1 covers 8 bases. The CDR3 has 15 amino acids. Per germline, CDR1 LGHDT and CDR2 YNNKEL (reference sequence). The junction had 10 bases not matched to a gene; V was cut back by 8 bases and J by 4 bases. The CDR3 coding sequence is TGTGCCAGCGCTAGGACAGGGAGCCCTAATCAGCCCCAGCATTTT. Translation gives CASARTGSPNQPQHF.

The rearrangement uses TRBV19 and TRBJ2-5; D not certain. Germline V gene sequence: CDR1 LNHDA, CDR2 SQIVND (reference sequence). The CDR3 has 13 amino acids. The V end was cut by 3 bases, the J end by 4 bases, with 9 bases between. CDR3 region: CASSIMGSETQYF. CDR3 bases: TGTGCCAGTAGTATCATGGGTTCAGAGACCCAGTACTTC.

The genes are TRBV19 and TRBJ1-5; 7 nucleotides agree with TRBD1. The CDR3 runs 15 residues. V lost 7 bases to trimming and J lost 5 bases; unmatched junction nucleotides: 11. Per the germline V gene, CDR1 is LNHDA and CDR2 is SQIVND (reference sequence). The CDR3 coding sequence is TGTGCCAGTACCGGGACAGAGCTCTCCTATCAGCCCCAGCATTTT. Its protein is CASTGTELSYQPQHF.

The gene calls are TRBV6-2 or TRBV6-3 and TRBJ2-3; weak D call: TRBD1 (6 bases). CDR1 MNHEY and CDR2 SVGEGT come from the germline V gene. V was clipped by 6 bases and J by 2 bases, with 24 bases between them. The length of the CDR3 is 18 residues. Here the CDR3 reads CASSLRGRGRGFTDTQYF. CDR3 DNA: TGTGCCAGCAGCCTCAGGGGCCGCGGACGGGGATTCACAGATACGCAGTATTTT.

The V gene is TRBV7-6, the J gene TRBJ2-3; 12 nucleotides line up with TRBD2. Germline V lookup: CDR1 SGHVS, CDR2 FNYEAQ. The CDR3 is 16 amino acids. V trimming: 5 bases; J trimming: 3 bases; junction bases outside the gene matches: 6. CDR3 amino acids: CASSPRLAGVTDTQYF. The CDR3 DNA sequence: TGTGCCAGCAGCCCGCGACTAGCGGGGGTAACAGATACGCAGTATTTT.

This sequence joins TRBV24-1 and TRBJ2-7; 9 bases match TRBD1. The CDR3 length is 16 residues. V lost 1 base, J lost 5 bases, and 8 bases stayed unmatched. Germline V CDR1 and CDR2: KGHDR, SFDVKD. The CDR3 region is CATSDFRQGGVDEQYF. The CDR3 nucleotides read TGTGCCACCAGTGATTTTCGACAGGGGGGAGTCGACGAGCAGTACTTC.

The V and J genes are TRBV7-9 and TRBJ1-4; D not resolved. Germline CDR1 SEHNR, CDR2 FQNEAQ (reference sequence). This CDR3 has 16 residues. The ends were cut back, 1 base at V and 0 bases at J, with 9 bases in the middle. This CDR3 is CASSLDDGSTNEKLFF. The CDR3 region has the DNA TGTGCCAGCAGCTTAGATGACGGATCAACTAATGAAAAACTGTTTTTT.

In its sample, this clone was seen once. The V gene is TRBV7-9, the J gene TRBJ2-7, with 10 bases fitting TRBD1. V shed 5 bases, J shed 1 base, and the junction held 5 bases outside the gene matches. CDR3 length equals 15 residues. Germline V gene data show CDR1 as SEHNR and CDR2 as FQNEAQ (reference sequence). The CDR3 DNA reads TGTGCCAGCAGCGCGACAGGGGGCGCGTCCTACGAGCAGTACTTC. Protein product: CASSATGGASYEQYF.

The V call is TRBV7-2, the J call TRBJ1-2; D might be TRBD1 (6 bases). Germline V CDR1 and CDR2: SGHTA, FQGNSA. This CDR3 has 14 amino acids. Trimming removed 5 bases at V and 8 bases at J, with 18 bases between. As DNA, the CDR3 is TGTGCCAGCAGCCCAAACCGGGGGGGGCACGGCTACACCTTC. This codes for CASSPNRGGHGYTF. Full variable domain (rest looked up from reference TRBV7-2 and TRBJ1-2): GAGVSQSPSNKVTEKGKDVELRCDPISGHTALYWYRQSLGQGLEFLIYFQGNSAPDKSGLPSDRFSAERTGGSVSTLTIQRTQQEDSAVYLCASSPNRGGHGYTFGSGTRLTVV.

This CDR3 reads CASSLDRGPSYEQYF. DNA of the CDR3: TGTGCCAGCAGTTTGGACAGGGGCCCTTCCTACGAGCAGTACTTC. This chain joins TRBV6-5 and TRBJ2-7, with 9 nucleotides matching TRBD1. Germline V gives CDR1 MNHEY, CDR2 SVGAGI. This CDR3 is 15 amino acids long. J gave up 1 base and V 4 bases, and 5 bases lay outside the gene matches.

The chain is built from TRBV7-9 and TRBJ1-1; TRBD1 matches at 7 bases. CDR3 length: 13 amino acids. Germline CDR1 SEHNR, CDR2 FQNEAQ (reference sequence). V lost 6 bases, J lost 4 bases, and 5 bases stayed unmatched. The CDR3 protein is CASRYTGATEAFF. Here the CDR3 DNA reads TGTGCCAGCAGATATACAGGGGCCACTGAAGCTTTCTTT.

V is TRBV28 and J is TRBJ1-5, with 8 nucleotides matching TRBD1. The CDR3 length is 13 residues. Looked up from germline, CDR1 is MDHEN and CDR2 is SYDVKM. Unmatched junction bases numbered 6, after V lost 3 bases and J lost 11 bases. The CDR3 DNA reads as TGTGCCAGCAGTTTGGCAGGGGGCCATTCCCAGCATTTT. Protein sequence: CASSLAGGHSQHF. Complete variable domain (other parts from reference TRBV28 and TRBJ1-5): DVKVTQSSRYLVKRTGEKVFLECVQDMDHENMFWYRQDPGLGLRLIYFSYDVKMKEKGDIPEGYSVSREKKERFSLILESASTNQTSMYLCASSLAGGHSQHFGDGTRLSIL.

This chain connects TRBV7-9 to TRBJ1-2; possibly TRBD1 for D (5 bases). V lost 5 bases and J lost 4, with 17 bases in between. Germline CDR1 is SEHNR and CDR2 is FQNEAQ (reference sequence). This CDR3 is 15 amino acids long. CDR3 sequence reads: CASSPRGATFYGYTF. The CDR3 DNA reads TGTGCCAGCAGCCCCCGAGGGGCTACCTTCTATGGCTACACCTTC.

The genes are TRBV30 and TRBJ2-1, with TRBD2 identical over 9 bases. The J segment lost 5 bases and the V segment lost 3 bases, leaving 11 bases of the junction unmatched. The CDR3 has 16 residues. From germline, CDR1 is GTSNPN and CDR2 SVGIG (reference sequence). CDR3 in amino acids: CAWRPTSGFQNNEQFF. CDR3 DNA sequence: TGTGCCTGGAGGCCGACTAGCGGCTTTCAAAACAATGAGCAGTTCTTC.

The rearrangement joins TRBV6-2 or TRBV6-3 to TRBJ2-3; D not certain. CDR3 length equals 16 residues. Germline V gene sequence: CDR1 MNHEY, CDR2 SVGEGT. V shed 2 bases and J shed 0 bases, with 12 bases lying between them. The CDR3 spells CASSYGVRGSTDTQYF. The CDR3 region has the DNA TGTGCCAGCAGTTACGGTGTTCGCGGTAGCACAGATACGCAGTATTTT.